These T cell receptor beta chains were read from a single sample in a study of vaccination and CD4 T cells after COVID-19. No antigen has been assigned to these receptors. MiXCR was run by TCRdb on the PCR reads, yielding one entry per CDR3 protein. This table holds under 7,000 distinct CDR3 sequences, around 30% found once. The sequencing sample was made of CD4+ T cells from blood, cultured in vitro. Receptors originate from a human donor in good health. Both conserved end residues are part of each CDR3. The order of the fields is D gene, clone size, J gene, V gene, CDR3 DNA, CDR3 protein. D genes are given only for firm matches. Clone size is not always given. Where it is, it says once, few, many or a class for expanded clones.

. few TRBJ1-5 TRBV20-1 TGCAGTGCTGGGGGTTGGGGGCAGCCCCAGCATTTT CSAGGWGQPQHF
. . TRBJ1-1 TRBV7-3 TGTGCCAGCAGCTTAACCCGTACGGCCACTGAAGCTTTCTTT CASSLTRTATEAFF
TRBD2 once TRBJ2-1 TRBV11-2 TGTGCCAGCAGCTTAGCCCTAGCGGGGTACAATGAGCAGTTCTTC CASSLALAGYNEQFF
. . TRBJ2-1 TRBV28 TGTGCCAGCAGCTGGGGGCAGTACAATGAGCAGTTCTTC CASSWGQYNEQFF
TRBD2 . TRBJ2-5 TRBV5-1 TGCGCCACACAGCTCTTGGCGGGAGGACTCGGAGAGACCCAGTACTTC CATQLLAGGLGETQYF
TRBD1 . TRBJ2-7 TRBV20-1 TGCAGTGCTAGAGATTTGGGACAGGGAGCCTACGAGCAGTACTTC CSARDLGQGAYEQYF
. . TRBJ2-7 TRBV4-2 TGTGCCAGCAGCCAAGATCAAGGTGGTAGAGACTACGAGCAGTACTTC CASSQDQGGRDYEQYF
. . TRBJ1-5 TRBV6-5 TGTGCCAGCAGTTACCGTCAGGACAATCAGCCCCAGCATTTT CASSYRQDNQPQHF
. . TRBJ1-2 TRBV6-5 TGTGCCAGCAGTTACGAGACACGCGGCTACACCTTC CASSYETRGYTF
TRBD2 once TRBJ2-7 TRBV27 TGTGCCAGCAGCCCCATTTGGGCTAGCGGGAGGGCTCCCTACGAGCAGTACTTC CASSPIWASGRAPYEQYF
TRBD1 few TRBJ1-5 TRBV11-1 TGTGCCAGCAGCCCAGGGACAGGGTCCAATCAGCCCCAGCATTTT CASSPGTGSNQPQHF
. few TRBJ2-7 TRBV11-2 TGTGCCAGCAGCTTGATCTTCTACGAGCAGTACTTC CASSLIFYEQYF
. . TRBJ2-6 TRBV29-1 TGCAGCGTTGAGGCTGGGGCCAACGTCCTGACTTTC CSVEAGANVLTF
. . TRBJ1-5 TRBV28 TGTGCCACGCTTGGGGTTCGTGGTCAGCCCCAGCATTTT CATLGVRGQPQHF
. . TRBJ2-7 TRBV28 TGTGCCAGCAGTTTCCCGTCCGGGACCGCCTACGAGCAGTACTTC CASSFPSGTAYEQYF
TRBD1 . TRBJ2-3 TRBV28 TGTGCCAGCAGTTTAGCGCGGACAGGGGCAGATACGCAGTATTTT CASSLARTGADTQYF
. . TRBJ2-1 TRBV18 TGTGCCAGCTCACCGGGTGGCCGGAGCGGGAATGAGCAGTTCTTC CASSPGGRSGNEQFF
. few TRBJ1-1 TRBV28 TGTGCCAGCAGTTTAGCTAGTATGGGCGTGTTAACTGAAGCTTTCTTT CASSLASMGVLTEAFF
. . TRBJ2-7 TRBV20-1 TGCAGTGCTAGAGATCGGGCTGGAGGCGAGCAGTACTTC CSARDRAGGEQYF
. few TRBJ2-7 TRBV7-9 TGTGCCAGCAGCCCCAGTTACGAGCAGTACTTC CASSPSYEQYF
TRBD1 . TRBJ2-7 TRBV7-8 TGTGCCAGCAGCTCGACACGGGACAGGGTATCCTCCGAGCAGTACTTC CASSSTRDRVSSEQYF
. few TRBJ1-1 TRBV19 TGTGCCAGTAGTATAAAGGGGGACACTGAAGCTTTCTTT CASSIKGDTEAFF
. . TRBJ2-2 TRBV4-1 TGCGCCAGCAGCCAAGAAGCCACCGGACAGACCGGGGAGCTGTTTTTT CASSQEATGQTGELFF
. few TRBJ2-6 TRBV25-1 TGTGCCAGCAGTGAGTATGGGGCCAACGTCCTGACTTTC CASSEYGANVLTF
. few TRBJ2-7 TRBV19 TGTGCCAGTAGTTCCAGGGCGGCTATCGAGCAGTACTTC CASSSRAAIEQYF
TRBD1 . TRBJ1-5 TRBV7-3 TGTGCCAGCAGCTTATCAGGGGGCGGTCAGCCCCAGCATTTT CASSLSGGGQPQHF
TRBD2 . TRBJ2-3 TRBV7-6 TGTGCCAGCAGCTTAGGGAGGACTAGCGGGAGATCGGATACGCAGTATTTT CASSLGRTSGRSDTQYF
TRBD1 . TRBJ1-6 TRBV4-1 TGCGCCAGCAGCCAAGATCGACAGGGGAGTCCTGATTCACCCCTCCACTTT CASSQDRQGSPDSPLHF
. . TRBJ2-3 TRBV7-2 TGTGCCAGCAGCTTACGTTCAACGGGGAGCACAGATACGCAGTATTTT CASSLRSTGSTDTQYF
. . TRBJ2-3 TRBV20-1 TGCAGTGCTCCCTCAAATTCGGCGGATACGCAGTATTTT CSAPSNSADTQYF
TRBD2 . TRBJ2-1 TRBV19 TGTGCCAGTACCGTCTGCGGCGGGAGCTCCTACAATGAGCAGTTCTTC CASTVCGGSSYNEQFF
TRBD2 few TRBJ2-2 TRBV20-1 TGCAGTGGACTAGCAGTTACCGGGGAGCTGTTTTTT CSGLAVTGELFF
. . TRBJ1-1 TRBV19 TGTGCCAGTAGTATGGAGGGAGCCCTGAACACTGAAGCTTTCTTT CASSMEGALNTEAFF
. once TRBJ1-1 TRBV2 TGTGCCAGCAGGTCTGGGGGCATGAACACTGAAGCTTTCTTT CASRSGGMNTEAFF
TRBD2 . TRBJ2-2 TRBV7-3 TGTGCCAGCAGCTTAAGGAGTGGGAGGGGCACCGGGGAGCTGTTTTTT CASSLRSGRGTGELFF
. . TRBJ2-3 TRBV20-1 TGCAGTCACCTAGCCAACACAGATACGCAGTATTTT CSHLANTDTQYF
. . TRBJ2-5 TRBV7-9 TGTGCCAGCAGCAAATCGACAGATCCCGAGGGGACCCAGTACTTC CASSKSTDPEGTQYF
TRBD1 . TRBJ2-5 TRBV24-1 TGTGCCACCAGTGTCCCACAGGGGGCGGGGGAGACCCAGTACTTC CATSVPQGAGETQYF
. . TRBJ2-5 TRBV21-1 TGTGCCAGCACTGTCCCGGGACTAGTGCAAGAGACCCAGTACTTC CASTVPGLVQETQYF
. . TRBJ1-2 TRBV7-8 TGTGCCAGCAGATCTGCGGGACAAGATGGCTACACCTTC CASRSAGQDGYTF
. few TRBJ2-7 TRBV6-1 TGTGCCAGCAGTCGGCAAAATGACTACGAGCAGTACTTC CASSRQNDYEQYF
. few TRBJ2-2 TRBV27 TGTGCCAGCAGTTGGACGGGAGAGGCCACCGGGGAGCTGTTTTTT CASSWTGEATGELFF
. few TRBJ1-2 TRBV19 TGTGCCAGTAGGTGGGGGCCTGGCTACACCTTC CASRWGPGYTF
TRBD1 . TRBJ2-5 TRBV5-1 TGCGCCAGCAGCCTTACGCCACAGGGGGGAGAGACCCAGTACTTC CASSLTPQGGETQYF
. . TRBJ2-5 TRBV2 TGTGCCAGCAAGTCAGGGAGCCAAGAGACCCAGTACTTC CASKSGSQETQYF
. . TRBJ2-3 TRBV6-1 TGTGCCAGCATGGGGAATACGCAGTATTTT CASMGNTQYF
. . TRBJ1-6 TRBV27 TGTGCCAGCAGTCCCCGGACAGACACCAATTCACCCCTCCACTTT CASSPRTDTNSPLHF
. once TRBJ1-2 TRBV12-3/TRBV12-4 TGTGCCAGCAGCCTGCTCCATGGCTACACCTTC CASSLLHGYTF
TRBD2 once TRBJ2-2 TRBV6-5 TGTGCCAGCAGTTACTCGATTACGAGCGGGGCGAACACCGGGGAGCTGTTTTTT CASSYSITSGANTGELFF
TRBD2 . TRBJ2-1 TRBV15 TGTGCCACCAGCAGAGATCTGGCGGGAGTCAATGAGCAGTTCTTC CATSRDLAGVNEQFF
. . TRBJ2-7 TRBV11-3 TGTGCCAGCAGCTTGGACAACTACGAGCAGTACTTC CASSLDNYEQYF
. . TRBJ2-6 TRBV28 TGTGCCAGCAGTCCCTCAGGGGGGGCTAGATCTGGGGCCAACGTCCTGACTTTC CASSPSGGARSGANVLTF
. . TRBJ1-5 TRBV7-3 TGTGCCAGCAGCCGAAACACCCGGGTCAATCAGCCCCAGCATTTT CASSRNTRVNQPQHF
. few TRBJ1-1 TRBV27 TGTGCCAGCAGTTTTACCACAGGGTTAACTGAAGCTTTCTTT CASSFTTGLTEAFF